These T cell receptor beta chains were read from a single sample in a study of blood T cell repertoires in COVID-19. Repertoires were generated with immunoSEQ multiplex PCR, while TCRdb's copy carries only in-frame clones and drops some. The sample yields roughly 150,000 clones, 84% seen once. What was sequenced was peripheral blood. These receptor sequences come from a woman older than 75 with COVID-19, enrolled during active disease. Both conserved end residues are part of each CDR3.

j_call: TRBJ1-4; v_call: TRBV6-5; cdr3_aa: CASSPGTANEKLFF
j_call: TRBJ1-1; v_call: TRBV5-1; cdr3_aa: CASSLFPGTEAFF
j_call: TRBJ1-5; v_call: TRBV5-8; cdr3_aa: CASSRDRDSNQPQHF
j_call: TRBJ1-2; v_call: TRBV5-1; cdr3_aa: CASSSRGQGGGYTF
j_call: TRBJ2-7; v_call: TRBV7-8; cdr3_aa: CASRTRGRAYEQYF
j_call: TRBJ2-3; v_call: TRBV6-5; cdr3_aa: CASRGPTDTQYF
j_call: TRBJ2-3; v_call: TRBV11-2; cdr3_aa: CASSPLQGAPGTDTQYF
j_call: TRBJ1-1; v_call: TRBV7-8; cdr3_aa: CASSLARVMAEAFF
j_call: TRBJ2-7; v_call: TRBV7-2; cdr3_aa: CASTPLASVSYEQYF
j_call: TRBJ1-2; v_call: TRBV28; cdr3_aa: CASSLSAREGYGYTF
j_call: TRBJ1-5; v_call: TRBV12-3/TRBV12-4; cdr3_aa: CASSLQGGQPQHF
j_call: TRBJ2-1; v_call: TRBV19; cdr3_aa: CASSIGVLGLAGLEQFF
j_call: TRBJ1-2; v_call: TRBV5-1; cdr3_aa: CASSSRTGDYGYTF
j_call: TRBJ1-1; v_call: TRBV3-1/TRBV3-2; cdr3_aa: CASSHHARETEAFF
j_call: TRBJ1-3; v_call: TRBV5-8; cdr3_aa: CASSLFLGAAGNTIYF
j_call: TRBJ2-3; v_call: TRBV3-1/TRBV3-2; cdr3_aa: CASSRLAGRQNTDTQYF
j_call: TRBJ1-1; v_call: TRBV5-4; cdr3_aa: CASSLGLGRSTEAFF
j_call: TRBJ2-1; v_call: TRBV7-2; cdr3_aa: CASSLASSGSVYNEQFF
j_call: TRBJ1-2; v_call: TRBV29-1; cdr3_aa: CSVEEGQGVHYGYTF
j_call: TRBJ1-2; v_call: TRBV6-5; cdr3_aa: CASSYVDSLYGYTF
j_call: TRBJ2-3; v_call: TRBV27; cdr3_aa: CAISRFGGPSGDTQYF
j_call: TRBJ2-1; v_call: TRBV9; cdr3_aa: CASSVASGSFNEQFF
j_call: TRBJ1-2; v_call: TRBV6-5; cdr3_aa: CASTAQGRDGYTF
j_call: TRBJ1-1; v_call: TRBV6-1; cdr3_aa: CASKLTGTNTEAFF
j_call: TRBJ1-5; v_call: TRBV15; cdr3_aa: CATRAKGSGQPQHF
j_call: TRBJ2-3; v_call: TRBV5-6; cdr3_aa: CASSHTSGTEDTQYF
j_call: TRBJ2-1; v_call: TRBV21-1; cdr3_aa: CASSIRLSYNEQFF
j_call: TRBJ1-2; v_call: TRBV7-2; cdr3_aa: CASSNDRGQGYTF
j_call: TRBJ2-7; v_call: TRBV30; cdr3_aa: CAWSGTGLYEQYF
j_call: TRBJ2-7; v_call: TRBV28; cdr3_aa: CASSFPYRGEYEQYF
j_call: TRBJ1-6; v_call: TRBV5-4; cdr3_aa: CASRAERGTPLHF
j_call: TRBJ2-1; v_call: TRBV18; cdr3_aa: CASSLSGYNEQFF
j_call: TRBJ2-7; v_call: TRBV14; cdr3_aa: CASSGQVTYEQYF
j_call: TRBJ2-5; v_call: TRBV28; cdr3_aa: CASRNRDRVWETQYF
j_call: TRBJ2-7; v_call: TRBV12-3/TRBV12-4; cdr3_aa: CASSDSQRNEQYF
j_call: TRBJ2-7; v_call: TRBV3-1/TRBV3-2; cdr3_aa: CASSHQVREQYF
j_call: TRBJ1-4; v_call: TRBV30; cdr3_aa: CAWSGRTGVEKLFF
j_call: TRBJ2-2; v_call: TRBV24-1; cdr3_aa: CATSDSGRRGTNTGELFF
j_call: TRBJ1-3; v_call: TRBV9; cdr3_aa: CASSVDEGFSGNTIYF
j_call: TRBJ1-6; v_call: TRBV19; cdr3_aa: CASSIVQGMGYNSPLHF
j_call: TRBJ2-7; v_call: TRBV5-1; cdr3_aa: CASSPPPPGGLRGYEQYF
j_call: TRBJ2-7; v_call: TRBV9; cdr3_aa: CASSETGGAGYEQYF
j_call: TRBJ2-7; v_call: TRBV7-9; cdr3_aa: CASSLYQQTGSYF
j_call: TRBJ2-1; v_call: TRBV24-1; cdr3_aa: CATSDFPSVAEQFF
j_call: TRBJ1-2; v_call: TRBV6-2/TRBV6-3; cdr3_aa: CASSYSIDYGYTF
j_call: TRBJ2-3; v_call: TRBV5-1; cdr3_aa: CASSFGQGATDTQYF
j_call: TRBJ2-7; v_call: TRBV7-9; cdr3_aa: CASSILGGSGEQYF
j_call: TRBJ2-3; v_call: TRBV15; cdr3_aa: CATSPGLAESTDTQYF
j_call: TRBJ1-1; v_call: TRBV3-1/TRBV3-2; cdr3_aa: CASSTGDTEAFF
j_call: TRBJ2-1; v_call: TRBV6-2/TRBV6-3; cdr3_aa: CASSYFRDIYNEQFF
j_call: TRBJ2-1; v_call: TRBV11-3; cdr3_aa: CASSLEEGAEQFF
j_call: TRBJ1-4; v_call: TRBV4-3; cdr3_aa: CASSHPTGTGGAGEKLFF
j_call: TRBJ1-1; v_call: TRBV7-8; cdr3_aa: CASSLNTGETEAFF
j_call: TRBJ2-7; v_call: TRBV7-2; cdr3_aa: CASSPLREQYF
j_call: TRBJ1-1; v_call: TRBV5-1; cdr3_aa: CASSLQGTEAFF
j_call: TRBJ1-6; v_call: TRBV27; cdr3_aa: CASSLFRTGGVSPLHF
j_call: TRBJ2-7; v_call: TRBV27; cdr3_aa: CASRWTAASYEQYF